This paragraph covers one T cell receptor beta chain sequence. Genomic DNA of each subset was evenly split across several immunoSEQ plates. Generated by immunoSEQ multiplex PCR, the TCRdb table keeps only in-frame clones and is missing some. This table holds roughly 680,000 clones, over 55% found once. This entry belongs to a study of shared clonotypes between healthy human individuals. CDR3 size: 14 residues. Germline CDR1 MNHEY, CDR2 SVGAGI. V lost 5 bases to trimming and J lost 6 bases, with 16 bases between them. The sequenced sample was memory CD4+ T cells sorted from blood. Subset reported: CD45RA-negative fraction. The sequence derives from a woman in her twenties or thirties in good health. This chain connects TRBV6-5 to TRBJ1-1, with D hard to call. The CDR3 region has the DNA TGTGCCAGCAGTCGCGACGGTATTTGGTCTGAAGCTTTCTTT. As protein: CASSRDGIWSEAFF.